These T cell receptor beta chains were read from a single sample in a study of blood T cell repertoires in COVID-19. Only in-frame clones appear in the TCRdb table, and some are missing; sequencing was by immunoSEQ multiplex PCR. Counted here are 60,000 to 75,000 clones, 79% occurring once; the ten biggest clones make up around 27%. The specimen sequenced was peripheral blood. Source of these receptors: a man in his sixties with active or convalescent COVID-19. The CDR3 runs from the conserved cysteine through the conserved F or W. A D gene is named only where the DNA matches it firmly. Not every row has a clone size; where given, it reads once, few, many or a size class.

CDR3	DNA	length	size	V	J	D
CASSLGLAGGELFF	TGTGCCAGCAGTTTAGGGCTAGCTGGCGGGGAGCTGTTTTTT	14	many	TRBV28	TRBJ2-2	NA
CASSQESWVGLAGGTRGETQYF	TGTGCCAGCAGCCAAGAATCTTGGGTAGGACTAGCGGGGGGGACAAGGGGAGAGACCCAGTACTTC	22	NA	TRBV3-1/TRBV3-2	TRBJ2-5	TRBD2
CATRTGGYEQYF	TGTGCCACCCGGACAGGGGGGTACGAGCAGTACTTC	12	NA	TRBV13	TRBJ2-7	TRBD1
CASSERARGASYEQYF	TGTGCCAGCAGTGAAAGAGCGCGGGGGGCCTCCTACGAGCAGTACTTC	16	NA	TRBV6-1	TRBJ2-7	TRBD2
CASSVAQGNEQFF	TGTGCCAGCAGCGTAGCCCAGGGCAATGAGCAGTTCTTC	13	NA	TRBV9	TRBJ2-1	NA
CASSVLAGARDTQYF	TGTGCCAGCAGCGTACTAGCGGGGGCCAGAGATACGCAGTATTTT	15	NA	TRBV7-2	TRBJ2-3	TRBD2
CASSPGDLGGYNEQFF	TGCGCCAGCAGCCCCGGGGACCTGGGAGGATACAATGAGCAGTTCTTC	16	NA	TRBV5-1	TRBJ2-1	NA
CAWSLGLGGATQYF	TGTGCCTGGAGCCTCGGGCTGGGGGGGGCAACCCAGTACTTC	14	NA	TRBV30	TRBJ2-5	NA
CASAGLAITDTQYF	TGTGCCAGTGCAGGACTAGCGATAACAGATACGCAGTATTTT	14	NA	TRBV19	TRBJ2-3	TRBD2
CASSDTGYGYTF	TGTGCCAGCAGCGACACAGGCTATGGCTACACCTTC	12	NA	TRBV6-5	TRBJ1-2	NA
CASSLDRGTETQYF	TGCGCCAGCAGCTTGGATCGGGGTACGGAGACCCAGTACTTC	14	NA	TRBV5-1	TRBJ2-5	NA
CASSFSAFDTQYF	TGCGCCAGCAGCTTTAGCGCGTTTGATACGCAGTATTTT	13	NA	TRBV5-1	TRBJ2-3	NA
CASSPDFGQGGRGAYGYTF	TGTGCCAGCAGCCCCGACTTCGGGCAGGGAGGGAGGGGGGCCTATGGCTACACCTTC	19	NA	TRBV9	TRBJ1-2	NA
CASSSARGGTDTQYF	TGTGCCAGCTCCTCGGCGCGGGGAGGGACAGATACGCAGTATTTT	15	NA	TRBV18	TRBJ2-3	TRBD2
CASSVGAENSPLHF	TGTGCCAGCAGCGTAGGGGCTGAGAATTCACCCCTCCACTTT	14	NA	TRBV9	TRBJ1-6	NA
CASNTMRGPGELFF	TGTGCCAGCAATACAATGCGGGGTCCCGGGGAGCTGTTTTTT	14	once	TRBV27	TRBJ2-2	NA
CAWSAWGRKSEQYF	TGTGCCTGGAGTGCCTGGGGGAGGAAGTCCGAGCAGTACTTC	14	NA	TRBV30	TRBJ2-7	NA
CSVQGAPGELFF	TGCAGCGTTCAGGGGGCGCCCGGGGAGCTGTTTTTT	12	NA	TRBV29-1	TRBJ2-2	TRBD1
CASSTTSGENTGELFF	TGTGCCAGCAGTACGACTAGCGGGGAGAACACCGGGGAGCTGTTTTTT	16	NA	TRBV2	TRBJ2-2	TRBD2
CASRGAEFRTDTQYF	TGTGCCAGCAGAGGGGCCGAGTTTCGCACAGATACGCAGTATTTT	15	NA	TRBV6-5	TRBJ2-3	NA
CASRPSEGASTDTQYF	TGTGCCAGCAGACCAAGCGAGGGGGCGAGCACAGATACGCAGTATTTT	16	NA	TRBV4-2	TRBJ2-3	TRBD1
CASSQSLGTDTQYF	TGCGCCAGCAGTCAATCTCTAGGCACAGATACGCAGTATTTT	14	once	TRBV23-1	TRBJ2-3	NA
CAISPQGAGTDTQYF	TGTGCCATCAGTCCTCAGGGGGCTGGGACAGATACGCAGTATTTT	15	NA	TRBV10-3	TRBJ2-3	TRBD1
CASSQGPREHF	TGCGCCAGCAGTCAAGGCCCTAGAGAGCATTTT	11	NA	TRBV23-1	TRBJ1-5	NA
CASSQDAGSGANVLTF	TGCGCCAGCAGCCAAGATGCGGGCTCTGGGGCCAACGTCCTGACTTTC	16	NA	TRBV4-1	TRBJ2-6	NA
CASSDRGQGSTGELFF	TGTGCCAGCAGTGACAGGGGACAGGGGTCAACCGGGGAGCTGTTTTTT	16	NA	TRBV6-4	TRBJ2-2	TRBD1
CASSPGVIALNTEAFF	TGTGCCAGCTCACCGGGAGTTATAGCCTTGAACACTGAAGCTTTCTTT	16	NA	TRBV18	TRBJ1-1	NA
CASSQVAWYNEQFF	TGTGCCAGCAGCCAAGTTGCGTGGTACAATGAGCAGTTCTTC	14	NA	TRBV14	TRBJ2-1	NA
CASSLSAQGDSPLHF	TGTGCCAGCAGCTTATCTGCGCAGGGGGATTCACCCCTCCACTTT	15	NA	TRBV7-2	TRBJ1-6	TRBD1
CAISEISGADNEQFF	TGTGCCATCAGTGAGATTAGTGGGGCGGACAATGAGCAGTTCTTC	15	NA	TRBV10-3	TRBJ2-1	NA
CASSLGGPDTQYF	TGTGCCAGCAGCCTGGGGGGGCCAGATACGCAGTATTTT	13	NA	TRBV5-6	TRBJ2-3	NA
CATSSGSSFGPYEQYF	TGTGCCACCAGCAGCGGCTCTAGCTTCGGACCCTACGAGCAGTACTTC	16	NA	TRBV15	TRBJ2-7	NA
CASSTGPRSPLHF	TGCGCCAGCAGCACAGGGCCTCGGTCACCCCTCCACTTT	13	NA	TRBV5-1	TRBJ1-6	NA
CASSLNGYNEQFF	TGCGCCAGCAGCTTGAACGGCTACAATGAGCAGTTCTTC	13	NA	TRBV5-1	TRBJ2-1	NA
CASSPQGDTGELFF	TGCGCCAGCAGCCCGCAGGGGGATACCGGGGAGCTGTTTTTT	14	once	TRBV10-1	TRBJ2-2	TRBD1
CASSMGQGSGYTF	TGTGCCAGTAGTATGGGACAGGGCTCTGGCTACACCTTC	13	NA	TRBV19	TRBJ1-2	TRBD1
CASSVGGAGAVQTEAFF	TGTGCCAGCAGCGTAGGTGGGGCAGGGGCCGTACAAACTGAAGCTTTCTTT	17	NA	TRBV9	TRBJ1-1	NA
CASSVPPDSPYNEQFF	TGTGCCAGCAGCGTCCCCCCGGACAGTCCCTACAATGAGCAGTTCTTC	16	NA	TRBV9	TRBJ2-1	NA
CASSLSGDYEQYF	TGTGCCAGCAGCTTATCCGGGGACTACGAGCAGTACTTC	13	NA	TRBV7-2	TRBJ2-7	NA
CASSGDRESGANVLTF	TGTGCCAGCAGTGGGGACAGGGAGTCTGGGGCCAACGTCCTGACTTTC	16	few	TRBV2	TRBJ2-6	TRBD1
CASLRDRGNTIYF	TGTGCCAGTCTCCGGGACAGAGGAAACACCATATATTTT	13	NA	TRBV19	TRBJ1-3	TRBD1